This T cell receptor beta chain was sequenced during a study of cytomegalovirus exposure and HLA in healthy donors. Whole-study results and caveats: More clonal expansion characterized HLA-associated TCR beta chains than equally common others in a later analysis. The productive fraction for most TCR beta V segments was about 87% or about 30% in an earlier analysis. The classifier, whose performance was assessed in both the original and validation cohorts, reportedly diagnosed cytomegalovirus status with high specificity and sensitivity.

The PCR used 60 Vbeta and 13 Jbeta primers. Sequencing was performed with immunoSEQ multiplex PCR; in TCRdb, only in-frame clones are kept and a portion is missing. Among 150,000 or so clones listed, 75% were seen once. This CDR3 has 16 amino acids. The junction had 4 bases not matched to a gene; V was cut back by 1 base and J by 7 bases. Per germline, CDR1 LNHNV and CDR2 YYDKDF (reference sequence). Nominal health characterized the donors when sampled, though unrecorded immune exposures were likely. As to this clone: No antigen is known for it.

This chain uses TRBV15 with TRBJ2-1, with 13 bases that match TRBD2. The sample consisted of PBMCs. The receptor comes from a man aged 18 to 30 in good health and CMV-seropositive. The CDR3 is CATSRGGTSGNNEQFF. Here the CDR3 DNA reads TGTGCCACCAGCAGAGGGGGGACTAGCGGGAATAATGAGCAGTTCTTC.